This T cell receptor beta chain was observed in a study of T cell responses to AZD1222 COVID-19 vaccine (TCRdb year 2021). Background on the whole study: A total of just over 230 trial participants underwent TCR sequencing, of whom nearly 210 had received two doses of AZD1222 and about 25 had received two doses of the MenACWY control vaccine. Enrollment into the trials was organized by age into subgroups of 18-55, 56-69 and 70-plus years, and those subgroups contained roughly 140, 27 and 60 TCR-sequenced participants, respectively.

Comments on this clone: The specificity of this receptor is unknown. No much larger clonotype is one base removed from it; base qualities were not supplied.

The time point label of this sample denotes: about 28 days (+/-7) after the second vaccine dose. Because spike-specific TCR depth and breadth did not differ between the two schedules, AZD1222 recipients who got a second dose at roughly 4 weeks were pooled with those who got a second dose at roughly 12 weeks. The vaccinee samples were drawn from two UK trials, COV001 and COV002, one of which was a single-blind randomized controlled phase 2/3 trial testing AZD1222 (ChAdOx1 nCoV-19) in healthy adults. For TCRbeta chain sequencing, PBMC samples were collected from trial participants at day 0 and at day 28 after the second dose. Summary of the overall study and its limitations: Participants were mostly white British, with more females than males. The authors suggested clonal diversity may have been underestimated. After two AZD1222 doses, both the breadth and the depth of spike-specific TCRs were significantly higher than at day 0 and than in MenACWY recipients. The 56-69-year group was small, and its depth increase did not reach significance, likely because of low power. The whole spike protein was spanned by vaccine-associated CD4 TCRs, and dominant responses were seen in regions 160-218 and 743-854. Nearly half of unique spike-specific TCRs reportedly recognized epitopes outside regions mutated in the B.1.351 and B.1.1.7 variants. Conclusions about previously exposed vaccinees were limited because only 5 or 6 AZD1222 recipients were SARS-CoV-2 seropositive at baseline. No day 14 peak-response samples were available, so repertoires were characterized only after the peak T cell response.

The CDR3 regions of human TCRbeta chains were subjected to immunosequencing. On the authors' methods: Repertoire TCRs were checked for matches against a reference library of SARS-CoV-2-specific TCRs that had been generated using the MIRA antigen-specificity platform. Breadth meant the fraction of unique TCRs that were SARS-CoV-2-associated, whereas depth meant the fraction of total T cells that were SARS-CoV-2-associated. Each spike-specific TCR was assigned to its reactive spike region and to a CD4 or CD8 class using the MIRA data. Log10-transformed breadth and depth values were compared by one-way ANOVA with Sidak's multiple comparisons tests. TCRdb re-hosts the immuneACCESS table, in-frame sequences only. Its copies lack some clones; in the studies checked, an unresolved V gene accounts for under half of them, and the cause for the rest is not known. V and J calls and clone size come straight from that table; D and trimming were deduced from the DNA. Counted in this sample were some 150,000 clones; 80% to 95% of them appeared once. The top ten clonotypes cover about 3.6% of the sample.

Trimming costs V 7 bases and J 8 bases, and their ends lie 15 bases apart. Measured from the cysteine to the phenylalanine, the CDR3 is 13 residues long. Only CDR3 DNA is held: 39 bases, read in frame from base 1. The source was peripheral blood, collected 28 days after the second AZD1222 dose. The sequence derives from an adult who received the AZD1222 COVID-19 vaccine. The chain uses TRBV12-3 or TRBV12-4 and TRBJ2-4; no D gene is confidently identified. The CDR3 region: CASTRLGMDIQYF. The DNA reads TGTGCCAGCACCCGTTTGGGAATGGACATTCAGTACTTC.